A selection of T cell receptor beta chains follows, all from one sample in a study of cytomegalovirus exposure and HLA in healthy donors. Assay: immunoSEQ multiplex PCR; the TCRdb copy retains only in-frame clones and omits some. Its listing shows around 110,000 clones. Material for sequencing was PBMCs. The receptors here all came from a man between 40 and 49 years old in good health and CMV-seropositive. Both conserved end residues are part of each CDR3. The D gene is left open where the match is weak.

D,J,V,length,CDR3,DNA
NA,TRBJ2-2,TRBV2,13,CAGTNGLLGELFF,TGTGCCGGTACCAATGGGCTTCTCGGGGAGCTGTTTTTT
NA,TRBJ2-2,TRBV5-8,13,CAFRGSIVGELFF,TGTGCCTTCAGGGGTTCGATTGTCGGGGAGCTGTTTTTT
NA,TRBJ2-7,TRBV7-2,14,CASSLTGEVYEQYF,TGTGCCAGCAGCTTAACGGGAGAAGTCTACGAGCAGTACTTC
TRBD2,TRBJ2-2,TRBV4-3,17,CASSPWTSGSDTGELFF,TGCGCCAGCAGCCCTTGGACTAGCGGGAGCGACACCGGGGAGCTGTTTTTT
TRBD2,TRBJ2-2,TRBV4-3,18,CASSQVLTSGANTGELFF,TGCGCCAGCAGCCAAGTTTTGACTAGCGGGGCGAACACCGGGGAGCTGTTTTTT
NA,TRBJ2-1,TRBV6-5,13,CASEVRAGNEQFF,TGTGCCAGCGAAGTAAGGGCGGGCAATGAGCAGTTCTTC
NA,TRBJ2-7,TRBV5-1,15,CASSSPLGLFPEQYF,TGCGCCAGCAGCTCCCCCCTGGGGCTCTTCCCCGAGCAGTACTTC
NA,TRBJ1-1,TRBV18,17,CASSPLMRPGVISEAFF,TGTGCCAGCTCACCACTAATGCGACCGGGGGTTATCTCTGAAGCTTTCTTT
NA,TRBJ2-3,TRBV6-1,17,CASSEIGLGRDTDTQYF,TGTGCCAGCAGTGAAATTGGTCTCGGCAGGGATACAGATACGCAGTATTTT
TRBD1,TRBJ2-1,TRBV28,16,CASRTPGTGAYNEQFF,TGTGCCAGCAGAACACCCGGGACAGGGGCCTACAATGAGCAGTTCTTC
TRBD2,TRBJ2-1,TRBV28,18,CASSRLAGARPLYNEQFF,TGTGCCAGCAGTAGACTAGCGGGAGCTAGGCCCTTATACAATGAGCAGTTCTTC
TRBD2,TRBJ2-1,TRBV2,13,CASGTSGSNEQFF,TGTGCCAGCGGGACTAGCGGGAGCAATGAGCAGTTCTTC
NA,TRBJ1-4,TRBV10-3,13,CAISWGEGEKLFF,TGTGCCATCAGTTGGGGGGAAGGGGAAAAACTGTTTTTT
NA,TRBJ2-3,TRBV9,15,CASSVGSVSTDTQYF,TGTGCCAGCAGCGTAGGATCAGTTAGCACAGATACGCAGTATTTT
TRBD1,TRBJ1-4,TRBV18,13,CASSRGQDEKLFF,TGTGCCAGCTCACGCGGACAGGATGAAAAACTGTTTTTT
NA,TRBJ1-1,TRBV11-2,13,CASSFPGGTEAFF,TGTGCCAGCAGCTTCCCGGGGGGCACTGAAGCTTTCTTT
NA,TRBJ2-5,TRBV6-6,16,CASTLKGRQVRETQYF,TGTGCCAGCACTCTAAAGGGGAGACAGGTGCGGGAGACCCAGTACTTC
TRBD1,TRBJ1-1,TRBV2,15,CASILTGTGGTEAFF,TGTGCCAGCATCTTGACGGGGACAGGGGGCACTGAAGCTTTCTTT
NA,TRBJ1-2,TRBV6-5,14,CASRRTGGGLGYTF,TGTGCCAGCAGACGGACCGGAGGCGGATTAGGCTACACCTTC
NA,TRBJ2-1,TRBV9,13,CASSVATGNEQFF,TGTGCCAGCAGCGTAGCCACTGGCAATGAGCAGTTCTTC
TRBD2,TRBJ2-7,TRBV2,17,CASSDRLAGPQTDEQYF,TGTGCCAGCAGCGATCGACTAGCGGGGCCGCAAACCGACGAGCAGTACTTC
TRBD2,TRBJ2-7,TRBV9,17,CASSRRGGSSTSYEQYF,TGTGCCAGCAGCCGACGGGGGGGAAGCTCAACTTCCTACGAGCAGTACTTC
NA,TRBJ2-3,TRBV11-2,13,CASSLAIPDTQYF,TGTGCCAGCAGCTTAGCTATCCCAGATACGCAGTATTTT
NA,TRBJ2-7,TRBV6-6,10,CASIISRRNF,TGTGCCAGCATTATATCGCGGAGGAACTTC
NA,TRBJ2-3,TRBV5-1,16,CASSLGLRISTDTQYF,TGCGCCAGCAGCTTAGGACTTCGAATAAGCACAGATACGCAGTATTTT
TRBD2,TRBJ2-1,TRBV7-3,14,CASSPGLAGFEQFF,TGTGCCAGCAGCCCGGGACTAGCGGGGTTTGAGCAGTTCTTC
NA,TRBJ1-4,TRBV5-1,16,CASSLDRTLRNEKLFF,TGCGCCAGCAGCTTGGACAGGACCTTACGGAATGAAAAACTGTTTTTT
TRBD1,TRBJ1-2,TRBV5-1,18,CASSPNQAGGRIVYGYTF,TGCGCCAGCAGCCCGAATCAGGCAGGGGGTCGCATAGTCTATGGCTACACCTTC